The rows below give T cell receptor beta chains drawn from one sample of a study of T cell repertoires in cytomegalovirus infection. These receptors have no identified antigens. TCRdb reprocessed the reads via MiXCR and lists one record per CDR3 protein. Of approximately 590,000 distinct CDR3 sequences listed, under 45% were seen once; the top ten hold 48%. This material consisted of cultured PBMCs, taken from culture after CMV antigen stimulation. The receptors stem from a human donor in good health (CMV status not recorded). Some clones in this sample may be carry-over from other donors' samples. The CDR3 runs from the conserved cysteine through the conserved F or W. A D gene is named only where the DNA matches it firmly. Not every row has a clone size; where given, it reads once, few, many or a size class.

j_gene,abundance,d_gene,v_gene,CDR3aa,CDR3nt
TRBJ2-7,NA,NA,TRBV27,CASSPRPESYEQYF,TGTGCCAGCAGTCCACGACCTGAATCCTACGAGCAGTACTTC
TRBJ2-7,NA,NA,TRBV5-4,CASSDGRGGPDEQYF,TGTGCCAGCAGCGACGGACGTGGCGGGCCGGACGAGCAGTACTTC
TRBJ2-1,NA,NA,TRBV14,CASSPQPEGRWDEQFF,TGTGCCAGCAGCCCGCAGCCCGAAGGGAGGTGGGATGAGCAGTTCTTC
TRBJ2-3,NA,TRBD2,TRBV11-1,CASSASGGAEDTQYF,TGTGCCAGCAGCGCGAGCGGGGGGGCCGAAGATACGCAGTATTTT
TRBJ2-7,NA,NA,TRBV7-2,CASSLGWGGGTSYEKYF,NA
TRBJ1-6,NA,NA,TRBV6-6,CASSYSNDKAQGSPLHF,TGTGCCAGCAGTTACTCGAACGACAAAGCCCAAGGTTCACCCCTCCACTTT
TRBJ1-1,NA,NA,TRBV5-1,CASSLLTAGATEAFF,TGCGCCAGCAGCTTGTTAACGGCAGGGGCAACTGAAGCTTTCTTT
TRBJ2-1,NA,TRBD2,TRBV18,CASSPPGAGGGNEQFF,TGTGCCAGCTCACCCCCAGGAGCGGGAGGAGGGAATGAGCAGTTCTTC
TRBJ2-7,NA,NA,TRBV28,CASSSTGLGGSYEQYF,TGTGCCAGCAGTTCCACAGGGCTCGGCGGCTCCTACGAGCAGTACTTC
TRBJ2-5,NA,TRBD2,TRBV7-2,CASSKRPVLAGESGTQYF,TGTGCCAGCAGCAAACGCCCTGTGCTAGCGGGAGAGTCGGGGACCCAGTACTTC
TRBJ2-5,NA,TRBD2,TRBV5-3,CASSTTSAETQYF,TGTGCCAGCAGCACGACTAGCGCAGAGACCCAGTACTTC
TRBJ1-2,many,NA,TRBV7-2,CASSERSGAGTGYTF,TGTGCCAGCAGCGAACGCTCGGGGGCGGGGACTGGCTACACCTTC
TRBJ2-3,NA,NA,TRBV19,CASRRTALYTDTQYF,TGTGCCAGCCGGAGGACAGCCCTATACACAGATACGCAGTATTTT
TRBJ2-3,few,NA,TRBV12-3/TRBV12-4,CASSSNADTQYF,TGTGCCAGCAGCTCAAATGCGGATACGCAGTATTTT
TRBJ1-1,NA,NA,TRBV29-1,CSVVGNGDTEAFF,TGCAGCGTTGTGGGGAACGGAGACACTGAAGCTTTCTTT
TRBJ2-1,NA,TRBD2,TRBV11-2,CASSLGGGRDYNEQFF,TGTGCCAGCAGCTTAGGGGGCGGGAGGGATTACAATGAGCAGTTCTTC
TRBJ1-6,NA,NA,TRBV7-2,CASSFRVINSPLHF,TGTGCCAGCAGCTTCAGGGTGATAAATTCACCCCTCCACTTT
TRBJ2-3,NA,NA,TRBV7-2,CASSLDRGASKYF,TGTGCCAGCAGCTTAGATAGGGGAGCGTCGAAGTATTTT
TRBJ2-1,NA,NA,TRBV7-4,CATGPYNEQFF,TGTGCCACGGGGCCATACAATGAGCAGTTCTTC
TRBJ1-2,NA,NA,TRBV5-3,CASSSPIGHLNYGYTF,TGTGCCAGCAGCTCACCAATTGGACACCTTAACTATGGCTACACCTTC
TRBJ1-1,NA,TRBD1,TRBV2,CASSRQGAANTEAFF,TGTGCCAGCAGTCGACAGGGGGCTGCGAACACTGAAGCTTTCTTT
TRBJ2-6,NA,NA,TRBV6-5,CASSYEAFRAGANVLTF,TGTGCCAGCAGTTACGAGGCATTCAGGGCTGGGGCCAACGTCCTGACTTTC
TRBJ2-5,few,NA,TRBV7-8,CASRGLGGGETQYF,TGTGCCAGTCGGGGCCTAGGAGGGGGAGAGACCCAGTACTTC
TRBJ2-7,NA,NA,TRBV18,CASSPGTTASYEQYF,TGTGCCAGCTCACCAGGGACAACAGCCTCCTACGAGCAGTACTTC
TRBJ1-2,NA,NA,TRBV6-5,CASSYSPGTSYGYTF,TGTGCCAGCAGTTACTCCCCAGGGACTTCATATGGCTACACCTTC
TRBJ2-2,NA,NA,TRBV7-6,CASSLDLIGTGELFF,TGTGCCAGCAGCTTAGATTTGATCGGAACCGGGGAGCTGTTTTTT
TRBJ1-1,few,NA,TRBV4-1,CASSQAGTRGTEAFF,TGCGCCAGCAGCCAAGCCGGGACCAGGGGTACTGAAGCTTTCTTT
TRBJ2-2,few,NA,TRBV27,CASSLWLRGRPTGELFF,TGTGCCAGCAGTTTATGGTTACGGGGCAGACCCACCGGGGAGCTGTTTTTT
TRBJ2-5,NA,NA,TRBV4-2,CASSQDPGRFGETQYF,TGTGCCAGCAGCCAAGATCCCGGCAGGTTCGGGGAGACCCAGTACTTC
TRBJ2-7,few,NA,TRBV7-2,CASTRRASASYEQYF,TGTGCCAGCACCCGGCGGGCTAGCGCGTCCTACGAGCAGTACTTC
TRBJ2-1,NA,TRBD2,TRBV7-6,CASSPLAGVNYNEQFF,TGTGCCAGCAGCCCTCTAGCGGGGGTTAACTACAATGAGCAGTTCTTC
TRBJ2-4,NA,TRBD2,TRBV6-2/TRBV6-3,CASSSSGGPLNIQYF,TGTGCCAGCAGCTCTAGCGGGGGGCCGTTAAACATTCAGTACTTC
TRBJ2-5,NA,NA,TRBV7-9,CASRRGQRETQYF,TGTGCCAGCAGACGGGGGCAGCGGGAGACCCAGTACTTC
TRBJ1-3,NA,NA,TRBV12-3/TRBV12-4,CASAWGSGNTIYF,TGTGCCAGCGCCTGGGGGTCTGGAAACACCATATATTTT
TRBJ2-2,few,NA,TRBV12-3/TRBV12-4,CASTTGTPNTGELFF,TGTGCCAGCACCACCGGGACTCCGAACACCGGGGAGCTGTTTTTT
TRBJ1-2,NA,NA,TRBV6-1,CASSPAANYGYTF,TGTGCCAGCAGTCCGGCGGCTAACTATGGCTACACCTTC
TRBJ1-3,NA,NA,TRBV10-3,CAISDPGARGGNTIYF,TGTGCCATCAGTGATCCCGGGGCTCGTGGGGGAAACACCATATATTTT
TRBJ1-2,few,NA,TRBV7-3,CASSGGTRGERGYTF,TGTGCCAGCAGCGGAGGTACCCGAGGGGAGCGTGGCTACACCTTC
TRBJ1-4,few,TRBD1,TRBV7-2,CASSSRTGLPSGEKLFF,TGTGCCAGCAGCTCCCGGACAGGGCTGCCCTCGGGTGAAAAACTGTTTTTT
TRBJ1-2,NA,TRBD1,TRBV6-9,CASSSGQDLLWYGYTF,TGTGCCAGCAGTTCAGGACAGGACCTCCTTTGGTATGGCTACACCTTC
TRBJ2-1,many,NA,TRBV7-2,CASSHPPEAEQFF,TGTGCCAGCAGCCACCCCCCGGAAGCTGAGCAGTTCTTC
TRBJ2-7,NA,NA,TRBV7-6,CASREQGLYEQYF,TGTGCCAGCAGGGAACAGGGACTCTACGAGCAGTACTTC
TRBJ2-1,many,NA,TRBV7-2,CASSGRPYNEQFF,TGTGCCAGCAGCGGTCGGCCGTACAATGAGCAGTTCTTC
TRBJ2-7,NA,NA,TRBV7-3,CASSSWGTGPSYEQYF,TGTGCCAGCAGCTCCTGGGGCACCGGACCCTCCTACGAGCAGTACTTC
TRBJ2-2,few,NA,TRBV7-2,CASSYHQGPGELFF,TGTGCCAGCAGCTACCATCAGGGCCCCGGGGAGCTGTTTTTT
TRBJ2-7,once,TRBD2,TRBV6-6,CASSYGAGGAYEQYF,TGTGCCAGCAGTTACGGGGCGGGAGGAGCCTACGAGCAGTACTTC
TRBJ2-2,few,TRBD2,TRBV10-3,CAIRGGGRAGTGELFF,TGTGCCATCAGGGGCGGTGGGAGGGCCGGGACCGGGGAGCTGTTTTTT
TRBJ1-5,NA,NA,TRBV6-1,CASSERAGRTRNQPQHF,TGTGCCAGCAGTGAACGAGCGGGTCGGACACGCAATCAGCCCCAGCATTTT
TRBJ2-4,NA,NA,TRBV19,CASSIPDRNIQYF,TGTGCCAGTAGTATCCCCGACAGAAACATTCAGTACTTC
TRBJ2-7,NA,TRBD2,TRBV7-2,CASSLGLAGSHEQYF,TGTGCCAGCAGCTTAGGCCTAGCGGGTTCGCACGAGCAGTACTTC